These 27 T cell receptor beta chains originate from one sample sequenced in a study of blood T cell repertoires in COVID-19 (dated by TCRdb to between 2020 and 2021). The library was obtained by the immunoSEQ multiplex PCR assay. The clones in this table, taken by TCRdb from immuneACCESS, are in-frame only. Not every clone is retained; where verified, under half of the shortfall comes from an unresolved V gene, and the cause of the rest is unknown. The sample has 300,000 to 400,000 clones on record, 80% to 90% of them singletons. The ten largest clonotypes hold under 3% of the sample. Material: peripheral blood. The receptors originated from a man aged 25-45 years with active or convalescent COVID-19.

The chain is built from TRBV13 and TRBJ2-1; D perhaps matches TRBD2 (6 bases). Looked up from germline, CDR1 is PRHDT and CDR2 is FYEKMQ (reference sequence). V lost 5 bases, J lost 7 bases, and 18 bases lay in between. This CDR3 is 15 amino acids long. The CDR3 reads CASSQSSGKENEQFF. In DNA, the CDR3 is TGTGCCAGCAGCCAAAGTAGCGGTAAGGAGAATGAGCAGTTCTTC.

V usage is TRBV3-1 (or the pseudogene TRBV3-2) and J usage is TRBJ2-6; perhaps TRBD2 as D (5 bases). The ends were cut back, 3 bases at V and 0 bases at J, with 12 bases in the middle. CDR1 and CDR2 (germline): LGHDT, YNNKEL (reference sequence). This CDR3 comprises 17 residues. This CDR3 reads CASSQSDSNSGANVLTF. The CDR3 DNA sequence: TGTGCCAGCAGCCAGTCGGACTCGAACTCTGGGGCCAACGTCCTGACTTTC.

The gene calls are TRBV4-2 and TRBJ2-4, with 8 bases lining up with TRBD2. The V gene end was trimmed by 3 bases and the J gene end by 5 bases; junction bases not matched to a gene: 3. The CDR3 spans 14 residues. CDR1 and CDR2 (germline): LGHNA, YNFKEQ. CDR3 DNA: TGTGCCAGCAGCCACTCGGGGGGGGAAAACATTCAGTACTTC. Amino acid sequence: CASSHSGGENIQYF.

The chain employs TRBV7-2 and TRBJ2-7; 12 bases fit TRBD2. The germline CDR1 and CDR2 sequences are SGHTA and FQGNSA. V was clipped by 3 bases and J by 0 bases; unmatched bases: 9. This CDR3 region has 18 residues. DNA for the CDR3: TGTGCCAGCAGCTTCCTAGCGGGAGGGATCCGATACTCCTACGAGCAGTACTTC. This encodes CASSFLAGGIRYSYEQYF.

The J gene is TRBJ2-1, the V gene TRBV30, with 11 bases fitting TRBD2. CDR1 and CDR2 from the germline V gene are GTSNPN and SVGIG (reference sequence). This CDR3 comprises 13 residues. In DNA, the CDR3 is TGTGCTGGGGGGACTAGCGGTTACAATGAGCAGTTCTTC. Translation gives CAGGTSGYNEQFF.

This clone was counted once. The J gene is TRBJ2-5, the V gene TRBV18; D is possibly TRBD2 (5 bases). This CDR3 has 14 amino acids. Germline CDR1 is KGHSH and CDR2 is LQKENI. The V end was cut by 5 bases, the J end by 5 bases, with 15 bases between. DNA for the CDR3: TGTGCCAGCTCAACCTGGACTCCCCCCGAGACCCAGTACTTC. This sequence encodes CASSTWTPPETQYF.

The rearrangement uses TRBV12-3 or TRBV12-4 and TRBJ1-1; D uncertain. The length of the CDR3 is 12 residues. Between the trimmed V and J ends, which lost 3 bases and 7 bases, there was a span of 9 bases. In DNA, the CDR3 is TGTGCCAGCAGTTTTACGGGGAATGAAGCTTTCTTT. Translating gives CASSFTGNEAFF.

The rearrangement links TRBV12-3 or TRBV12-4 to TRBJ1-5, with D uncertain. Trimming stripped 3 bases from V and 13 bases from J, with 10 bases between. This CDR3 is built from 11 residues. The CDR3: CASSFEGTQHF. The CDR3, as DNA: TGTGCCAGCAGTTTTGAGGGAACACAGCATTTT.

The V gene is TRBV6-2 or TRBV6-3, the J gene TRBJ2-7, with 7 bases matching TRBD1. This CDR3 has 14 amino acids. From germline, CDR1 is MNHEY and CDR2 SVGEGT. Trimming removed 5 bases from V and 2 bases from J; junction bases left unmatched: 6. CDR3 DNA sequence: TGTGCCAGCAGTACCACAGGGGAACCCTACGAGCAGTACTTC. Its protein is CASSTTGEPYEQYF.

The chain joins TRBV7-2 to TRBJ1-2; no firm D call. CDR1 is SGHTA and CDR2 is FQGNSA in the germline V gene. The CDR3 runs to 13 residues. V lost 2 bases, J lost 4 bases, and 8 bases lay in between. The CDR3 DNA follows: TGTGCCAGCAGCTTAACAGCCGTCTATGGCTACACCTTC. Translated: CASSLTAVYGYTF.

CDR3 region: CASSPPASYGYTF. DNA for the CDR3: TGTGCCAGCTCACCACCGGCTTCCTATGGCTACACCTTC. The V gene is TRBV18, the J gene TRBJ1-2; no definite D call. V was clipped by 0 bases and J by 4 bases, with 6 bases between them. Germline V CDR1 and CDR2: KGHSH, LQKENI. This CDR3 has 13 residues.

V is TRBV5-1 and J is TRBJ1-1, with TRBD1 matching 9 bases. Germline V CDR1 and CDR2: SGHRS, YFSETQ. The CDR3 is 17 amino acids. V was pared by 4 bases and J by 0 bases, with 10 bases of the junction left unmatched. The CDR3 sequence: CASSLGTGSLLNTEAFF. As DNA, the CDR3 is TGCGCCAGCAGCCTCGGGACAGGGTCGCTTTTGAACACTGAAGCTTTCTTT. The full variable domain, rest sourced from reference TRBV5-1 and TRBJ1-1, is KAGVTQTPRYLIKTRGQQVTLSCSPISGHRSVSWYQQTPGQGLQFLFEYFSETQRNKGNFPGRFSGRQFSNSRSEMNVSTLELGDSALYLCASSLGTGSLLNTEAFFGQGTRLTVV.

This chain links TRBV2 with TRBJ2-1; TRBD1 is a possible D gene (5 bases). The germline gives CDR1 SNHLY, CDR2 FYNNEI. Trimming took off 3 bases at V and 14 bases at J, with 11 bases between the two ends. CDR3 length: 11 residues. The CDR3 DNA follows: TGTGCCAGCAGTGACCCAGGGCTTGAGTTCTTC. Its protein product is CASSDPGLEFF.

In its sample, this clone was seen once. The rearrangement uses TRBV5-1 and TRBJ2-7, with D possibly matching TRBD1 (7 bases). The CDR3 contains 16 residues. V was cut by 3 bases and J by 0 bases, with 16 bases left in between. Germline V gene lookup returns CDR1 SGHRS and CDR2 YFSETQ. As DNA, the CDR3 is TGCGCCAGCAGCTCGGGGACCCAGGGGGGCTCCTACGAGCAGTACTTC. This sequence encodes CASSSGTQGGSYEQYF.

The V call is TRBV16, the J call TRBJ2-7; D gene unclear. V was shortened by 4 bases and J by 6 bases, with 16 bases between the two germline ends. CDR1 is KGHSY, CDR2 FQNENV, per germline. The CDR3 is made up of 14 amino acids. The CDR3 region has the DNA TGTGCCAGCAGCCCAAATGGCAGGTCTGGCGAGCAGTACTTC. The encoded protein is CASSPNGRSGEQYF.

Only a few counts were recorded for this clone. The genes are TRBV6-5 and TRBJ2-7, with D possibly TRBD2 on 6 matching bases. V was pared by 0 bases and J by 6 bases, with 12 bases between. The CDR3 totals 14 residues. CDR1 is MNHEY and CDR2 is SVGAGI in the germline V gene. This CDR3 reads CASSYSEGMGEQYF. The CDR3 bases are TGTGCCAGCAGTTACTCGGAGGGTATGGGCGAGCAGTACTTC.

The chain carries TRBV21-1 and TRBJ2-3; the D call of TRBD1 is as the table states it, not checked on the DNA. TRBV21-1 is deemed a pseudogene. The CDR3 runs 15 residues. The CDR3: CASNFKGLNTDTQYF. The DNA of the CDR3 is TGTGCCAGCAACTTTAAGGGGCTGAACACAGATACGCAGTATTTT.

In regard to this clone: Within the sample, other DNA sequences also encode this same CDR3. This chain connects TRBV30 to TRBJ1-2, with D unclear. Germline CDR1 and CDR2: GTSNPN and SVGIG (reference sequence). This CDR3 is built from 11 residues. Deletions cut 4 bases from V and 3 bases from J, with 6 bases between. The CDR3 sequence is CAWTDYYGYTF. CDR3 DNA: TGTGCCTGGACAGACTACTATGGCTACACCTTC.

V usage is TRBV6-5 and J usage is TRBJ1-1, with D perhaps matching TRBD1 (5 bases). CDR1 MNHEY and CDR2 SVGAGI come from the germline V gene. V lost 5 bases to trimming and J lost 5 bases, with 18 bases between them. The CDR3 is 15 amino acids. CDR3 in amino acids: CASSNRQSSLTEAFF. CDR3 in DNA: TGTGCCAGCAGTAATAGACAGAGCTCTTTAACTGAAGCTTTCTTT.

This clone was picked up one time. This rearrangement joins TRBV11-2 to TRBJ2-3, with D possibly being TRBD2 (5 bases). CDR1 SGHAT and CDR2 FQNNGV come from the germline V gene. V was pared by 1 base and J by 2 bases, with 13 bases between. The CDR3 is 16 residues long. The CDR3 loop is CASSLGASRDTDTQYF. The CDR3 coding sequence is TGTGCCAGCAGCTTAGGGGCTAGCAGAGACACAGATACGCAGTATTTT.

The V call is TRBV6-1, the J call TRBJ2-5, with TRBD2 identical over 13 bases. V was pared by 4 bases and J by 0 bases, with 11 bases of the junction left unmatched. The CDR3 consists of 19 residues. Germline values: CDR1 MNHNS, CDR2 SASEGT. The CDR3 bases are TGTGCCAGCAGTGGCCGACTAGCGGGGGGTAAGACGTACCAAGAGACCCAGTACTTC. Its protein is CASSGRLAGGKTYQETQYF.

The rearrangement links TRBV5-1 to TRBJ2-3; TRBD2 aligns across 8 bases. The CDR3 is made up of 17 amino acids. From germline, CDR1 is SGHRS and CDR2 YFSETQ. J was trimmed by 2 bases and V by 4 bases; bases with no gene match: 12. CDR3 in amino acids: CASSGPAERGSTDTQYF. CDR3 nucleotide sequence: TGCGCCAGCAGCGGGCCCGCTGAGCGGGGGTCCACAGATACGCAGTATTTT.

This sequence joins TRBV18 and TRBJ1-6; no reliable D call. The length of the CDR3 is 15 residues. Germline assignment: CDR1 KGHSH and CDR2 LQKENI. Trimming shortened V by 3 bases and J by 7 bases, and 13 bases separated the two germline ends. CDR3 residues: CASSPSGGQNSPLHF. CDR3 DNA: TGTGCCAGCTCACCCTCAGGAGGCCAGAATTCACCCCTCCACTTT.

The chain couples TRBV5-1 to TRBJ1-4; D unresolved. CDR1 is SGHRS, CDR2 YFSETQ, per germline. With 4 bases removed from V and 5 bases from J, the gap between germline ends came to 9 bases. The CDR3 runs 13 residues. The CDR3 region has the DNA TGCGCCAGCAGCCTTAGAGGGAATGAAAAACTGTTTTTT. It is translated as CASSLRGNEKLFF.

This chain links TRBV3-1 (or the pseudogene TRBV3-2) with TRBJ1-6, with D possibly matching TRBD1 (5 bases). Between the trimmed V and J ends, which lost 8 bases and 6 bases, there was a span of 17 bases. The CDR3 is 15 amino acids. CDR1 is LGHDT and CDR2 is YNNKEL in the germline V gene (reference sequence). CDR3 DNA sequence: TGTGCCAGCCACAACTGGGGCACACTTAATTCACCCCTCCACTTT. This sequence encodes CASHNWGTLNSPLHF.

Written as DNA, the CDR3 is TGTGCCAGCAGCTCCCCGATAGCCCTCGTACATGAAAAACTGTTTTTT. Its protein is CASSSPIALVHEKLFF. The chain employs TRBV7-2 and TRBJ1-4; no firm D call. V was clipped by 4 bases and J by 6 bases, with 18 bases between them. Per the germline V gene, CDR1 is SGHTA and CDR2 is FQGNSA. CDR3 size: 16 residues.

This chain links TRBV18 with TRBJ2-3; possible D gene TRBD2, 7 bases. CDR1 KGHSH and CDR2 LQKENI come from the germline V gene. This CDR3 has 17 residues. Trimming removed 3 bases at V and 1 base at J, with 17 bases between. CDR3 residues: CASSPLKGGTGTDTQYF. The CDR3 nucleotides read TGTGCCAGCTCACCCCTTAAGGGGGGGACGGGCACAGATACGCAGTATTTT.